Below are 12 T cell receptor beta chains sequenced from a single sample in a study of blood T cells in healthy people across ages. Next came a second PCR, run for roughly 6 to 11 cycles, which used a sample-barcoded 5' primer along with a J-beta primer mix. TCRdb re-called the 5' RACE reads with MiXCR, one entry per CDR3 protein. The table records some 1,800,000 distinct CDR3 sequences, 39% of them present only once. The sequencing input was blood. The receptors shown here come from a human donor in good health.

This clonotype was seen a handful of times. The chain couples TRBV6-2 or TRBV6-3 to TRBJ1-5; no clear D gene. Germline loops: CDR1 MNHEY, CDR2 SVGEGT. V was shortened by 2 bases and J by 2 bases, with 22 bases between the two germline ends. This CDR3 is built from 19 residues. CDR3 nucleotide sequence: TGTGCCAGCAGTTACCGTCCCTTCTTGGCGGTATCGGGCAATCAGCCCCAGCATTTT. Encoded protein: CASSYRPFLAVSGNQPQHF.

The J gene is TRBJ1-1, the V gene TRBV7-8, with D hard to call. Deletions cut 5 bases from V and 8 bases from J, with 15 bases between. Germline V gene sequence: CDR1 SGHVS, CDR2 FQNEAQ. The CDR3 length is 13 residues. The CDR3 DNA sequence: TGTGCCAGCAGCCCAGTCCCCCAGGAAGAAGCTTTCTTT. Translated, it gives CASSPVPQEEAFF.

This chain joins TRBV10-3 and TRBJ1-6, with 7 bases lining up with TRBD1. Losses at the gene ends were 9 bases for V and 0 bases for J; bases not matched to a gene: 2. Germline CDR1 is ENHRY and CDR2 is SYGVKD. This CDR3 is built from 14 residues. The CDR3 loop is CAIRDSSYNSPLHF. The CDR3 bases are TGTGCCATAAGGGACAGCTCCTATAATTCACCCCTCCACTTT.

This clonotype was seen more than once but under ten times. The rearrangement uses TRBV27 and TRBJ2-6; D is unclear. This CDR3 has 16 residues. Germline-derived CDR1 and CDR2 are MNHEY and SMNVEV (reference sequence). The V end was cut by 3 bases, the J end by 0 bases, with 9 bases between. The CDR3 DNA sequence: TGTGCCAGCAGTTTTATCAGTATCTCTGGGGCCAACGTCCTGACTTTC. Residues: CASSFISISGANVLTF.

This clonotype has just a few counts. The chain joins TRBV29-1 to TRBJ2-1, with 11 bases that match TRBD2. The closer fit of TRBJ2-7 to the DNA end suggests the J call may be wrong. CDR3 length equals 15 residues. Germline V CDR1 and CDR2: SQVTM, ANQGSEA. CDR3 sequence reads: CSVEVPTSGDYEQYF. The CDR3 DNA is TGCAGCGTTGAAGTCCCGACTAGCGGGGACTACGAGCAGTACTTC.

The chain combines TRBV9 with TRBJ2-1; the D call may be TRBD1 or TRBD2 (5 bases each). Per germline, CDR1 SGDLS and CDR2 YYNGEE. This CDR3 comprises 14 residues. The germline V and J ends were trimmed by 0 bases and 9 bases, with 13 bases remaining between them. The CDR3 sequence: CASSVDFFGGEQFF. CDR3 DNA sequence: TGTGCCAGCAGCGTAGATTTTTTTGGGGGTGAGCAGTTCTTC.

The J gene is TRBJ2-3, the V gene TRBV4-3; D might be TRBD1 (7 bases). This CDR3 has 16 residues. Germline lookup yields CDR1 LGHNA and CDR2 YSLEER. V dropped 4 bases and J dropped 4 bases, with 18 bases sitting between them. The CDR3 DNA follows: TGCGCCAGCAGCCGACTACAGGGGCGGAGGGCAGATACGCAGTATTTT. Residues: CASSRLQGRRADTQYF.

The chain is built from TRBV29-1 and TRBJ2-3, with 7 bases fitting TRBD2. CDR1 is SQVTM, CDR2 ANQGSEA, per germline. V was pared by 4 bases and J by 1 base, with 2 bases of the junction left unmatched. The CDR3 is 13 residues long. The DNA for the CDR3 is TGCAGCGTTGCGGCGGGGGGCACAGATACGCAGTATTTT. It yields the protein CSVAAGGTDTQYF.

The rearrangement links TRBV20-1 to TRBJ1-2, with 7 bases matching TRBD1. V gave up 1 base and J gave up 7 bases; unmatched junction bases: 9. This CDR3 contains 14 residues. Germline lookup yields CDR1 DFQATT and CDR2 SNEGSKA (reference sequence). The DNA of the CDR3 is TGCAGTGCTAGAGTACCCTCGGCAGGGGGTGGCTACACCTTC. This sequence encodes CSARVPSAGGGYTF.

This chain links TRBV29-1 with TRBJ2-3; TRBD2 matches 10 bases. Germline CDR1 and CDR2: SQVTM and ANQGSEA. V was pared by 6 bases and J by 0 bases, with 6 bases of the junction left unmatched. This CDR3 is built from 15 residues. CDR3 protein: CSVKGLAFSTDTQYF. Written as DNA, the CDR3 is TGCAGCGTAAAGGGACTAGCGTTTAGCACAGATACGCAGTATTTT.

This rearrangement joins TRBV30 to TRBJ1-2; D may be TRBD1 (5 bases). This CDR3 has 14 amino acids. V lost 0 bases, J lost 2 bases, and 10 bases lay in between. Germline values: CDR1 GTSNPN, CDR2 SVGIG (reference sequence). The chain's CDR3 is CAWSVGRVNYGYTF. The CDR3 bases are TGTGCCTGGAGTGTCGGCAGGGTGAACTATGGCTACACCTTC.

This clonotype was seen a single time. The chain has TRBV6-2 or TRBV6-3 and TRBJ1-2, with no clear D. Trimming shortened V by 0 bases and J by 3 bases, and 14 bases separated the two germline ends. The germline V gene encodes CDR1 MNHEY and CDR2 SVGEGT. This CDR3 has 16 residues. The CDR3 sequence: CASSYSGDPEDYGYTF. CDR3 nucleotides: TGTGCCAGCAGTTACTCGGGAGATCCAGAGGACTATGGCTACACCTTC.